Below, 24 T cell receptor beta chains from the same sample are listed, as sequenced in a study of CD8 T cells in ankylosing spondylitis (TCRdb year 2017). Library creation used 5' RACE. Sequencing relied on an Illumina HiSeq 2500. The public reads were reprocessed in TCRdb via fastp at Q25 and MiXCR, keeping in-frame beta chains. Under each unique CDR3 protein, matching rows form one entry showing the most common genes and DNA. Counted in this sample were under 200,000 distinct CDR3 sequences; 11% of them appeared once. Clones ranked in the top ten supply roughly 28% of the sample. Specimen: blood, either unsorted or a sorted T cell fraction (not recorded which). These receptors all stem from a male donor with ankylosing spondylitis or in good health (not recorded which).

CDR3 loop: CASSPIPGQGSSSYNEQFF. The CDR3 bases are TGTGCCAGCAGTCCCATTCCGGGACAGGGATCAAGCTCCTACAATGAGCAGTTCTTC. The rearrangement links TRBV6-4 to TRBJ2-1, with 9 bases that match TRBD1. V gave up 5 bases and J gave up 0 bases; unmatched junction bases: 14. The CDR3 runs 19 residues. CDR1 MRHNA and CDR2 SNTAGT come from the germline V gene.

This clonotype was counted at least ten times. The chain couples TRBV6-5 to TRBJ2-1; D gene ambiguous. The CDR3 totals 14 residues. In germline, CDR1 is MNHEY, CDR2 SVGAGI. The V gene lost 1 base and the J gene lost 5 bases, with 9 bases spanning the gap. The CDR3 nucleotides are TGTGCCAGCAGTTACTTCTCAGGAAACAATGAGCAGTTCTTC. This sequence encodes CASSYFSGNNEQFF.

The chain has TRBV24-1 and TRBJ1-2; D ambiguous. Trimming removed 0 bases from V and 0 bases from J, with 10 bases in between. The CDR3 covers 16 residues. CDR1 and CDR2 (germline): KGHDR, SFDVKD. The CDR3 protein is CATSDLLGRANYGYTF. As DNA, the CDR3 is TGTGCCACCAGTGATTTGTTGGGCAGAGCTAACTATGGCTACACCTTC.

This clonotype was detected ten times or more. The chain uses TRBV5-6 and TRBJ2-7, with no clear D. CDR3 size: 12 residues. Between the trimmed V and J ends, which lost 3 bases and 5 bases, there was a span of 9 bases. Per germline, CDR1 SGHDT and CDR2 YYEEEE. The CDR3 loop is CASSSPGDEQYF. As DNA, the CDR3 is TGTGCCAGCAGCTCGCCTGGCGACGAGCAGTACTTC.

The table lists this clonotype with many counts. The rearrangement links TRBV5-1 to TRBJ1-1, with D perhaps TRBD1 (5 bases). The CDR3 runs to 14 residues. The germline V gene has CDR1 SGHRS and CDR2 YFSETQ. V dropped 2 bases and J dropped 4 bases, with 12 bases sitting between them. CDR3 amino acids: CASSFERGITEAFF. The CDR3 DNA reads TGCGCCAGCAGCTTTGAGCGGGGGATCACTGAAGCTTTCTTT.

This rearrangement joins TRBV12-3 or TRBV12-4 to TRBJ2-1; TRBD2 agrees at 7 bases. The CDR3 sequence is 15 residues long. J was trimmed by 7 bases and V by 9 bases; bases with no gene match: 15. This chain's CDR3 is CASCPGGSVVNEQFF. The CDR3 nucleotides read TGTGCCAGTTGTCCGGGCGGGAGTGTTGTGAATGAGCAGTTCTTC.

The chain joins TRBV5-1 to TRBJ2-7; D gene unclear. V was clipped by 0 bases and J by 2 bases, with 9 bases between them. CDR1 and CDR2 (germline): SGHRS, YFSETQ. This CDR3 has 14 residues. The CDR3 region has the DNA TGCGCCAGCAGCTTGGAAGGGCCCCCCTACGAGCAGTACTTC. Amino acid sequence: CASSLEGPPYEQYF.

This clonotype was seen more than once but under ten times. V and J are TRBV12-3 or TRBV12-4 and TRBJ1-1, with D tentatively TRBD1 (5 bases). Trimming stripped 4 bases from V and 3 bases from J, with 12 bases between. The CDR3 has 14 amino acids. CDR3 region: CASSSWGGDTEAFF. The CDR3 DNA sequence: TGTGCCAGCAGTTCCTGGGGGGGGGACACTGAAGCTTTCTTT.

A few counts support this clonotype. The chain employs TRBV18 and TRBJ2-3; D ambiguous. The CDR3 sequence is 14 residues long. V lost 3 bases, J lost 6 bases, and 13 bases lay in between. Germline V gene sequence: CDR1 KGHSH, CDR2 LQKENI. This CDR3 is CASSPLARQDTQYF. DNA of the CDR3: TGTGCCAGCTCACCGTTAGCTCGTCAGGATACGCAGTATTTT.

V usage is TRBV11-2 and J usage is TRBJ2-4; weak D call: TRBD1 (6 bases). V lost 3 bases, J lost 0 bases, and 9 bases lay in between. CDR1 is SGHAT, CDR2 FQNNGV, per germline. This CDR3 has 15 residues. The CDR3 coding sequence is TGTGCCAGCAGCTTGGGGGCTGCAGCCAAAAACATTCAGTACTTC. Protein sequence: CASSLGAAAKNIQYF. Drawing the rest from reference TRBV11-2 and TRBJ2-4, the complete variable domain is EAGVAQSPRYKIIEKRQSVAFWCNPISGHATLYWYQQILGQGPKLLIQFQNNGVVDDSQLPKDRFSAERLKGVDSTLKIQPAKLEDSAVYLCASSLGAAAKNIQYFGAGTRLSVL.

This clonotype was seen repeatedly, ten times or more. This chain connects TRBV12-3 or TRBV12-4 to TRBJ2-1, with TRBD2 identical over 15 bases. The junction had 5 bases not matched to a gene; V was cut back by 8 bases and J by 9 bases. This CDR3 contains 14 residues. The CDR3 protein is CASRTGLAGGEQFF. Here the CDR3 DNA reads TGTGCCAGCCGCACGGGACTAGCGGGAGGTGAGCAGTTCTTC.

This clonotype was seen many times. CDR3 in DNA: TGCAGTGCCAGTCCACTCACAGGGAACACCTGGGGGGAGCTGTTTTTT. Protein: CSASPLTGNTWGELFF. The chain couples TRBV20-1 to TRBJ2-2, with D perhaps TRBD1 (6 bases). Germline lookup yields CDR1 DFQATT and CDR2 SNEGSKA (reference sequence). V was shortened by 6 bases and J by 8 bases, with 25 bases between the two germline ends. This CDR3 is 16 amino acids long.

This chain connects TRBV7-2 to TRBJ2-1; 9 bases line up with TRBD1. This CDR3 has 16 amino acids. J lost 1 base, V lost 4 bases, and 5 bases had no gene match. The V gene's germline CDR1 is SGHTA and CDR2 FQGNSA. CDR3 in DNA: TGTGCCAGCAGCTGGGACAGGGCTAGTTCCTACAATGAGCAGTTCTTC. It encodes CASSWDRASSYNEQFF.

This clonotype was recorded at least ten times. This chain links TRBV20-1 with TRBJ2-2, with D tentatively TRBD2 (5 bases). Per the germline V gene, CDR1 is DFQATT and CDR2 is SNEGSKA (reference sequence). The CDR3 covers 15 residues. V was trimmed by 2 bases and J by 4 bases, leaving 14 bases between them. CDR3 in amino acids: CSARSPSRVTGELFF. The CDR3 DNA follows: TGCAGTGCTAGATCCCCTTCGCGGGTCACCGGGGAGCTGTTTTTT.

This clonotype appeared a few times. V usage is TRBV20-1 and J usage is TRBJ2-1; D might be TRBD2 (7 bases). Trimming left V 4 bases short and J 8 bases short, with 24 bases between. This CDR3 region has 16 residues. Germline CDR1 reads DFQATT; CDR2 reads SNEGSKA (reference sequence). CDR3 in DNA: TGCAGTGCTATGAGGGTGGGGGGGCCTGTGTGGGATGAGCAGTTCTTC. Amino acid sequence: CSAMRVGGPVWDEQFF.

This clonotype appeared many times. The chain has TRBV20-1 and TRBJ2-2, with TRBD2 matching 8 bases. The CDR3 covers 16 residues. Losses at the gene ends were 5 bases for V and 4 bases for J; bases not matched to a gene: 12. The germline V gene has CDR1 DFQATT and CDR2 SNEGSKA (reference sequence). DNA for the CDR3: TGCAGTGCTCGCCCATGGCGGGAGGTTCCCACCGGGGAGCTGTTTTTT. Translated, it gives CSARPWREVPTGELFF.

In this sample, this clonotype turned up many times. The chain combines TRBV4-3 with TRBJ1-2, with 7 bases fitting TRBD1. V shed 3 bases, J shed 3 bases, and the junction held 7 bases outside the gene matches. Germline V gene data show CDR1 as LGHNA and CDR2 as YSLEER. The CDR3 has 15 residues. The CDR3 loop reads CASSQEQGFDYGYTF. The CDR3 coding sequence is TGCGCCAGCAGCCAGGAACAGGGGTTCGACTATGGCTACACCTTC.

In this sample, this clonotype turned up a few times. The CDR3 sequence: CASSNRGGTGELFF. CDR3 nucleotides: TGCGCCAGCAGCAACAGGGGTGGCACCGGGGAGCTGTTTTTT. The rearrangement uses TRBV5-1 and TRBJ2-2, with TRBD1 matching 7 bases. The CDR3 consists of 14 residues. V was clipped by 4 bases and J by 4 bases; unmatched bases: 4. The germline V gene encodes CDR1 SGHRS and CDR2 YFSETQ.

The chain is built from TRBV20-1 and TRBJ1-4; a possible D gene is TRBD1 (5 bases). The CDR3 has 15 residues. Trimming removed 4 bases from V and 7 bases from J, with 19 bases in between. Germline V gene lookup returns CDR1 DFQATT and CDR2 SNEGSKA (reference sequence). In DNA form, the CDR3 reads TGCAGTGCTACCCTCCCGATGGGGGGTGGTGAAAAACTGTTTTTT. Translated, it gives CSATLPMGGGEKLFF.

This clonotype was picked up many times. V is TRBV12-3 or TRBV12-4 and J is TRBJ2-3; 7 positions match TRBD1. V gave up 5 bases and J gave up 1 base; unmatched junction bases: 3. This CDR3 comprises 14 residues. The CDR3 region is CASSPGQGTDTQYF. DNA for the CDR3: TGTGCCAGCAGTCCCGGACAGGGCACAGATACGCAGTATTTT.

This clonotype was seen at least ten times. The chain joins TRBV5-1 to TRBJ2-1; the D call may be TRBD1 or TRBD2 (5 bases each). V dropped 0 bases and J dropped 4 bases, with 8 bases sitting between them. Germline CDR1 reads SGHRS; CDR2 reads YFSETQ. The CDR3 length is 14 residues. As DNA, the CDR3 is TGCGCCAGCAGCTTGGGGGACGGGTACAATGAGCAGTTCTTC. This gives the protein CASSLGDGYNEQFF.

V gene TRBV15 combines with J gene TRBJ2-1; no firm D call. Germline V CDR1 and CDR2: LNHNV, YYDKDF (reference sequence). This CDR3 region has 13 residues. Trimming pared 0 bases from V and 7 bases from J, leaving 7 bases between. CDR3 DNA: TGTGCCACCAGCAGAGATTTCGGTAATGAGCAGTTCTTC. Encoded protein: CATSRDFGNEQFF.

This clonotype was recorded at least ten times. The chain uses TRBV6-1 and TRBJ2-5; 12 bases map to TRBD2. The CDR3 loop spans 15 amino acids. Unmatched junction bases numbered 4, after V lost 6 bases and J lost 2 bases. CDR1 and CDR2 from the germline V gene are MNHNS and SASEGT. CDR3 nucleotides: TGTGCCAGCAGCAAAGGACTAGCGGGACAAGAGACCCAGTACTTC. This sequence encodes CASSKGLAGQETQYF.

This clonotype was counted at least ten times. The chain recombines TRBV3-1 with TRBJ2-7; 11 bases align to TRBD2. This CDR3 spans 15 amino acids. Germline CDR1 is LGHDT and CDR2 is YNNKEL (reference sequence). Germline trimming cut 4 bases from V and 3 bases from J; bases unmatched to any gene: 5. The CDR3 region is CASSPGTSGVYEQYF. For the CDR3, the DNA is TGTGCCAGCAGCCCGGGGACTAGCGGAGTCTACGAGCAGTACTTC.